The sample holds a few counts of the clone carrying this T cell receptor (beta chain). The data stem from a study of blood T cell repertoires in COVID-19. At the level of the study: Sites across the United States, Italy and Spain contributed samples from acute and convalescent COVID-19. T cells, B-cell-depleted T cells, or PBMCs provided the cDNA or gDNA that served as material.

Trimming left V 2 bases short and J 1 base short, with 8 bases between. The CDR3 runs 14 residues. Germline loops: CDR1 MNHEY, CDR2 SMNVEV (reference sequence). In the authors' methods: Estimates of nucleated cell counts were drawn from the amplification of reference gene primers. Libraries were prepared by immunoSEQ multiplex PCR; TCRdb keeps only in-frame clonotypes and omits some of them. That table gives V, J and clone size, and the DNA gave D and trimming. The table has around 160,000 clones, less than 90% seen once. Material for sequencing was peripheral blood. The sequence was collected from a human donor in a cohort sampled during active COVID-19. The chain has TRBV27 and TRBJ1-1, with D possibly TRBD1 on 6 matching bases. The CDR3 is CASSLLQGNTEAFF. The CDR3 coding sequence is TGTGCCAGCAGTTTACTACAGGGGAACACTGAAGCTTTCTTT.